This TCR beta chain was sequenced in a study of PD-1 blockade in classical Hodgkin lymphoma. Study-wide findings and caveats: Why repertoires differed is undefined; disease activity or prior therapy possibly contributed.

Here immunoSEQ multiplex PCR was the method, and the copy in TCRdb shows in-frame clones only, minus some. The data show about 94,000 clones, with roughly 87% seen just once and roughly a tenth held by the top ten. Relapse was seen in all patients after autologous stem cell transplantation, and brentuximab vedotin exposure was variable. A remark on this clone: Its specificity is not known.

The CDR3 totals 15 residues. Germline V lookup: CDR1 SGHVS, CDR2 FNYEAQ. V was trimmed by 0 bases and J by 3 bases, leaving 11 bases between them. Source: peripheral blood mononuclear cells (PBMCs), taken before the second cycle of nivolumab. The source of this sequence is a human donor with classical Hodgkin lymphoma. This chain joins TRBV7-6 and TRBJ1-1; D is undetermined. The CDR3 region has the DNA TGTGCCAGCAGCTTAGCGGGGAGCAGCTACACTGAAGCTTTCTTT. Translated: CASSLAGSSYTEAFF.